The next 25 T cell receptor beta chains were all read from a single sample in a study of blood T cell repertoires in COVID-19. The repertoire was sequenced with immunoSEQ multiplex PCR; TCRdb's copy has only in-frame clones and lacks some. The repertoire consists of hundreds of thousands of clones, with approximately 90% occurring once and the leading ten covering 5.5% to 8%. The sequenced material came from peripheral blood. The origin of the receptors is a man aged 60 to 75 who had recovered from COVID-19.

This chain uses TRBV11-2 with TRBJ2-7; D might be TRBD1 (6 bases). The CDR3 has 15 amino acids. V lost 2 bases and J lost 7, with 18 bases in between. Germline CDR1 and CDR2: SGHAT and FQNNGV. The DNA for the CDR3 is TGTGCCAGCAGCTTAAGGGGGAGCCCTACTAGGGAGCAGTACTTC. Translated, it gives CASSLRGSPTREQYF. The full variable domain, with the rest looked up from reference TRBV11-2 and TRBJ2-7, is EAGVAQSPRYKIIEKRQSVAFWCNPISGHATLYWYQQILGQGPKLLIQFQNNGVVDDSQLPKDRFSAERLKGVDSTLKIQPAKLEDSAVYLCASSLRGSPTREQYFGPGTRLTVT.

V and J are TRBV5-1 and TRBJ2-1; 10 positions agree with TRBD2. The trim removed 2 bases at V and 6 bases at J, leaving 2 bases unmatched. This CDR3 region has 14 residues. Germline CDR1 reads SGHRS; CDR2 reads YFSETQ. The CDR3 DNA reads as TGCGCCAGCAGCTTAACTAGCGGGACCAATGAGCAGTTCTTC. It translates to CASSLTSGTNEQFF.

J is TRBJ2-5 and V is TRBV10-2; no clear D. With 3 bases removed from V and 2 bases from J, the gap between germline ends came to 4 bases. This CDR3 is built from 12 residues. Germline CDR1 WSHSY, CDR2 SAAADI. This chain's CDR3 is CASSELQETQYF. In DNA form, the CDR3 reads TGCGCCAGCAGTGAACTACAAGAGACCCAGTACTTC.

This clone was counted a single time. This chain uses TRBV29-1 with TRBJ2-3; TRBD1 is a possible D gene (6 bases). V was clipped by 2 bases and J by 4 bases, with 16 bases between them. The CDR3 spans 15 residues. Per germline, CDR1 SQVTM and CDR2 ANQGSEA. The DNA of the CDR3 is TGCAGCGTTGAACGGACAGTCTCCCTATCAGATACGCAGTATTTT. The encoded protein is CSVERTVSLSDTQYF.

The J gene is TRBJ2-3, the V gene TRBV9; 14 bases fit TRBD2. In germline, CDR1 is SGDLS, CDR2 YYNGEE. With V trimmed by 4 bases and J by 2 bases, 6 bases remained unmatched. The CDR3 is made up of 17 amino acids. The CDR3, as DNA: TGTGCCAGCAGCTTGGGACTAGCGGGAGACCCCACAGATACGCAGTATTTT. Translating gives CASSLGLAGDPTDTQYF.

The chain couples TRBV27 to TRBJ2-4, with TRBD1 matching 7 bases. This CDR3 spans 15 amino acids. After removal of 6 bases from V and 1 base from J, the junction contained 6 bases not matched to a gene. Germline V gives CDR1 MNHEY, CDR2 SMNVEV (reference sequence). This CDR3 reads CASSSRGQAKNIQYF. The DNA for the CDR3 is TGTGCCAGCAGCTCCCGGGGACAGGCCAAAAACATTCAGTACTTC.

V and J are TRBV6-2 or TRBV6-3 and TRBJ1-5, with 7 bases fitting TRBD1. The germline gives CDR1 MNHEY, CDR2 SVGEGT. The CDR3 extends over 16 amino acids. With 3 bases clipped from V and 6 bases from J, the junction kept 11 bases outside the gene matches. The CDR3 region is CASSYRTGFIAQPQHF. CDR3 bases: TGTGCCAGCAGTTATCGGACAGGTTTTATTGCTCAGCCCCAGCATTTT.

The V gene is TRBV6-5, the J gene TRBJ2-2, with TRBD1 matching over 8 bases. Trimming took 6 bases from V and 4 from J; bases not matched to a gene: 4. Germline-derived CDR1 and CDR2 are MNHEY and SVGAGI. This CDR3 has 14 residues. The CDR3 sequence: CASSHGQGTGELFF. For the CDR3, the DNA is TGTGCCAGCAGCCACGGACAGGGCACCGGGGAGCTGTTTTTT.

J is TRBJ1-2 and V is TRBV6-4, with TRBD1 identical over 10 bases. CDR1 is MRHNA and CDR2 is SNTAGT in the germline V gene. CDR3 length: 14 residues. Trimming cost V 4 bases and J 8 bases; bases outside gene matches: 7. As DNA, the CDR3 is TGTGCCAGCAGTGGGACCGGGACAGGGGCCGGCTACACCTTC. This sequence encodes CASSGTGTGAGYTF.

This clone came up once. The V and J genes are TRBV19 and TRBJ1-4; TRBD1 might be the D (6 bases). The V gene's germline CDR1 is LNHDA and CDR2 SQIVND (reference sequence). The V end was cut by 6 bases, the J end by 2 bases, with 13 bases between. The CDR3 is 15 residues long. The CDR3 region has the DNA TGTGCCAGTAGCCGTCAGGGGACGACTAATGAAAAACTGTTTTTT. Amino acid sequence: CASSRQGTTNEKLFF.

The V gene is TRBV28, the J gene TRBJ2-5, with D perhaps TRBD2 (7 bases). Germline V gene sequence: CDR1 MDHEN, CDR2 SYDVKM. Trimming took 6 bases from V and 5 from J, leaving 16 bases between them. This CDR3 region has 14 residues. This CDR3 reads CASRVSGGRETQYF. The CDR3 DNA is TGTGCCAGCAGAGTATCGGGGGGCAGGGAGACCCAGTACTTC.

The J gene is TRBJ1-2, the V gene TRBV7-9, with TRBD1 as a possible D gene (5 bases). The CDR3 is made up of 13 amino acids. Germline CDR1 SEHNR, CDR2 FQNEAQ (reference sequence). The V end was cut by 1 base, the J end by 7 bases, with 10 bases between. The CDR3 is CASSLDTGSGYTF. The CDR3 nucleotides read TGTGCCAGCAGCTTAGATACAGGCAGTGGCTACACCTTC.

The genes are TRBV5-8 and TRBJ2-1; D gene unclear. Germline CDR1 and CDR2: SGHTS and YDEGEE. V lost 0 bases and J 4 bases, leaving 8 bases between the germline ends. The CDR3 contains 14 residues. CDR3 protein: CASSLDGRYNEQFF. The CDR3 nucleotides read TGTGCCAGCAGCTTGGATGGCCGTTACAATGAGCAGTTCTTC.

This clone was detected once. The genes are TRBV28 and TRBJ1-1; D gene ambiguous. The length of the CDR3 is 13 residues. Germline CDR1 MDHEN, CDR2 SYDVKM. The V and J ends lost 6 bases and 5 bases respectively, with 13 bases between them. In nucleotides, the CDR3 is TGTGCCAGCAGAGTCGGGGTGTTGACTGAAGCTTTCTTT. It specifies CASRVGVLTEAFF.

The J gene is TRBJ2-3, the V gene TRBV19; unclear D gene. Trimming removed 4 bases at V and 0 bases at J, with 11 bases between. From germline, CDR1 is LNHDA and CDR2 SQIVND (reference sequence). The length of the CDR3 is 15 residues. The CDR3 is CASSKSTTSTDTQYF. As DNA, the CDR3 is TGTGCCAGTAGTAAGAGCACCACTAGCACAGATACGCAGTATTTT.

In DNA form, the CDR3 reads TGTGCCAGCAGCCTCGCCGGGACTAGCGGGAGGGTACAAGAGACCCAGTACTTC. This gives the protein CASSLAGTSGRVQETQYF. The chain has TRBV5-5 and TRBJ2-5; 16 bases match TRBD2. There are 18 residues in the CDR3. Per the germline V gene, CDR1 is SGHKS and CDR2 is YYEKEE (reference sequence). With V trimmed by 4 bases and J by 2 bases, 8 bases remained unmatched.

DNA of the CDR3: TGTGCCAGCAGTGAAGCCCCTCCCGACAGGTACGAGCAGTACTTC. Translation gives CASSEAPPDRYEQYF. The chain couples TRBV6-1 to TRBJ2-7; D may be TRBD1 (6 bases). Germline V gene data show CDR1 as MNHNS and CDR2 as SASEGT. The V end was cut by 0 bases, the J end by 4 bases, with 13 bases between. CDR3 length: 15 residues.

V usage is TRBV29-1 and J usage is TRBJ2-1, with 13 positions matching TRBD2. The CDR3 has 18 residues. The junction had 9 bases not matched to a gene; V was cut back by 4 bases and J by 0 bases. The V gene's germline CDR1 is SQVTM and CDR2 ANQGSEA. CDR3 amino acids: CSVGAGLAGLSSYNEQFF. The CDR3 DNA is TGCAGCGTTGGGGCGGGACTAGCGGGATTAAGCTCCTACAATGAGCAGTTCTTC.

The gene calls are TRBV9 and TRBJ1-2; 7 bases match TRBD1. The CDR3 has 14 residues. Per the germline V gene, CDR1 is SGDLS and CDR2 is YYNGEE. The trim removed 4 bases at V and 3 bases at J, leaving 6 bases unmatched. The CDR3 DNA is TGTGCCAGCAGCCCTAACACAGGGGACTATGGCTACACCTTC. Protein sequence: CASSPNTGDYGYTF.

The chain joins TRBV14 to TRBJ1-4, with D perhaps TRBD1 (5 bases). Germline loops: CDR1 SGHDN, CDR2 FVKESK. The CDR3 is 13 amino acids. V lost 0 bases and J lost 8, with 7 bases in between. CDR3 sequence reads: CASSQDRGEKLFF. Here the CDR3 DNA reads TGTGCCAGCAGCCAAGATAGGGGCGAAAAACTGTTTTTT.

The chain is built from TRBV29-1 and TRBJ1-4; 7 bases fit TRBD1. CDR3 size: 14 residues. V trimming: 7 bases; J trimming: 6 bases; junction bases outside the gene matches: 11. Germline CDR1 SQVTM, CDR2 ANQGSEA. The CDR3 DNA reads as TGCAGCGCTGGACCGGGACAGTTGGATGAAAAACTGTTTTTT. It translates to CSAGPGQLDEKLFF.

J is TRBJ1-5 and V is TRBV19, with TRBD1 matching over 9 bases. The ends lost 6 bases at V and 3 bases at J; junction bases unmatched: 6. Germline V lookup: CDR1 LNHDA, CDR2 SQIVND (reference sequence). The CDR3 is 15 residues long. The chain's CDR3 is CASSRQGVLNQPQHF. DNA for the CDR3: TGTGCCAGTAGCAGACAGGGGGTCCTCAATCAGCCCCAGCATTTT.

The chain joins TRBV9 to TRBJ1-6; a possible D gene is TRBD1 (5 bases). CDR3 length equals 16 residues. The V gene lost 2 bases and the J gene lost 4 bases, with 13 bases spanning the gap. CDR1 and CDR2 from the germline V gene are SGDLS and YYNGEE. Written as DNA, the CDR3 is TGTGCCAGCAGCGTGGGACTGAGCGATTATAATTCACCCCTCCACTTT. Protein sequence: CASSVGLSDYNSPLHF.

This chain joins TRBV2 and TRBJ1-1; perhaps TRBD1 as D (6 bases). Trimming took off 6 bases at V and 0 bases at J, with 17 bases between the two ends. There are 16 residues in the CDR3. Germline V lookup: CDR1 SNHLY, CDR2 FYNNEI. CDR3 coding DNA: TGTGCCAGCAGGCGGAGAGGTCAGGGGATGAACACTGAAGCTTTCTTT. Its translation is CASRRRGQGMNTEAFF.

The V call is TRBV30, the J call TRBJ2-1; TRBD2 aligns across 8 bases. Germline CDR1 reads GTSNPN; CDR2 reads SVGIG (reference sequence). J was trimmed by 0 bases and V by 4 bases; bases with no gene match: 2. There are 14 residues in the CDR3. The CDR3 nucleotides are TGTGCCTGGACTAGCGGGTACTCCTACAATGAGCAGTTCTTC. Amino acid sequence: CAWTSGYSYNEQFF.